Shown below are 18 T cell receptor beta chains from a single sample sequenced in a study of cytotoxic CD8 clonotypes in ibrutinib-treated CLL. Repertoires were generated with immunoSEQ multiplex PCR, while TCRdb's copy carries only in-frame clones and drops some. The table includes some 84,000 clones, about 82% detected once. Material: PBMCs, obtained before ibrutinib treatment. The receptors shown here come from a human donor with chronic lymphocytic leukemia.

The rearrangement uses TRBV7-6 and TRBJ2-7; no clear D gene. Germline V lookup: CDR1 SGHVS, CDR2 FNYEAQ. This CDR3 spans 14 amino acids. The ends were cut back, 3 bases at V and 1 base at J, with 10 bases in the middle. The CDR3 protein is CASSLDARSYEQYF. The DNA of the CDR3 is TGTGCCAGCAGCTTGGACGCGAGATCCTACGAGCAGTACTTC.

This clone was counted a few times. V gene TRBV7-2 combines with J gene TRBJ2-3; TRBD1 might be the D (6 bases). V gave up 1 base and J gave up 6 bases, with 11 bases separating them. The V gene's germline CDR1 is SGHTA and CDR2 FQGNSA. The CDR3 has 14 residues. The CDR3 DNA follows: TGTGCCAGCAGCTTAGACAGGGCAGACGATACGCAGTATTTT. Its translation is CASSLDRADDTQYF. The full variable domain, completed using reference TRBV7-2 and TRBJ2-3, is GAGVSQSPSNKVTEKGKDVELRCDPISGHTALYWYRQSLGQGLEFLIYFQGNSAPDKSGLPSDRFSAERTGGSVSTLTIQRTQQEDSAVYLCASSLDRADDTQYFGPGTRLTVL.

The rearrangement links TRBV7-8 to TRBJ1-2; no firm D call. The ends were cut back, 1 base at V and 4 bases at J, with 7 bases in the middle. The CDR3 extends over 13 amino acids. CDR1 and CDR2 from the germline V gene are SGHVS and FQNEAQ. Written as DNA, the CDR3 is TGTGCCAGCAGCTTAGGAGTCGGCTATGGCTACACCTTC. This encodes CASSLGVGYGYTF.

The V call is TRBV27, the J call TRBJ2-7, with 11 bases aligning to TRBD1. Per the germline V gene, CDR1 is MNHEY and CDR2 is SMNVEV (reference sequence). J gave up 4 bases and V 7 bases, and 9 bases lay outside the gene matches. The CDR3 runs to 15 residues. CDR3 sequence (DNA): TGTGCCAGCACCACCGGGACAGGGGGGAATTACGAGCAGTACTTC. Protein: CASTTGTGGNYEQYF.

The V and J genes are TRBV19 and TRBJ1-2, with unresolved D. Trimming removed 0 bases from V and 5 bases from J, with 10 bases in between. The CDR3 length is 14 residues. In germline, CDR1 is LNHDA, CDR2 SQIVND (reference sequence). The CDR3 DNA is TGTGCCAGTAGTATAGATCTGTCAACGTATGGCTACACCTTC. Residues: CASSIDLSTYGYTF. The variable domain in full, with the rest retrieved from reference TRBV19 and TRBJ1-2, is DGGITQSPKYLFRKEGQNVTLSCEQNLNHDAMYWYRQDPGQGLRLIYYSQIVNDFQKGDIAEGYSVSREKKESFPLTVTSAQKNPTAFYLCASSIDLSTYGYTFGSGTRLTVV.

This chain links TRBV6-1 with TRBJ2-2; 7 bases map to TRBD2. Trimming at V came to 2 bases and at J to 7 bases, leaving 10 bases not matched to a gene. Per the germline V gene, CDR1 is MNHNS and CDR2 is SASEGT. The CDR3 is 16 residues long. This CDR3 reads CASSEFGSGSYGELFF. In DNA, the CDR3 is TGTGCCAGCAGTGAATTCGGTAGCGGGTCCTACGGGGAGCTGTTTTTT.

CDR3 loop: CASSYRQGTYNEQFF. The CDR3, as DNA: TGTGCCAGCAGCTATAGACAGGGAACCTACAATGAGCAGTTCTTC. V usage is TRBV7-6 and J usage is TRBJ2-1, with 7 bases lining up with TRBD1. The V gene's germline CDR1 is SGHVS and CDR2 FNYEAQ. J gave up 2 bases and V 4 bases, and 5 bases lay outside the gene matches. This CDR3 is built from 15 residues.

In DNA, the CDR3 is TGTGCCAGCAGTGATCGTGGGGGTATTCAGCCCCAGCATTTT. Its translation is CASSDRGGIQPQHF. The chain couples TRBV6-1 to TRBJ1-5, with D perhaps matching TRBD1 (5 bases). Looked up from germline, CDR1 is MNHNS and CDR2 is SASEGT. With 3 bases removed from V and 6 bases from J, the gap between germline ends came to 12 bases. The CDR3 is 14 amino acids.

The chain links TRBV6-5 to TRBJ2-4, with D possibly being TRBD1 or TRBD2 (5 bases each). V was clipped by 5 bases and J by 8 bases, with 19 bases between them. Germline loops: CDR1 MNHEY, CDR2 SVGAGI. This CDR3 is 15 amino acids long. The CDR3 bases are TGTGCCAGCAGTCCCGGCTGGGGGAAAAAATACATTCAGTACTTC. Encoded protein: CASSPGWGKKYIQYF.

The J gene is TRBJ2-3, the V gene TRBV4-1, with 11 bases identical to TRBD2. Germline CDR1 and CDR2: MGHRA and YSYEKL. Trimming removed 0 bases from V and 2 bases from J; junction bases left unmatched: 4. The CDR3 is made up of 17 amino acids. The CDR3 region has the DNA TGCGCCAGCAGCCAAGAAGGACTAGCGGGTCTCACAGATACGCAGTATTTT. Translating gives CASSQEGLAGLTDTQYF.

This clone was counted once. The chain links TRBV9 to TRBJ2-7; perhaps D is TRBD1 or TRBD2 (5 bases each). The CDR3 sequence is 15 residues long. Looked up from germline, CDR1 is SGDLS and CDR2 is YYNGEE. The V and J ends lost 0 bases and 2 bases respectively, with 12 bases between them. CDR3 residues: CASSVAPGTPYEQYF. In nucleotides, the CDR3 is TGTGCCAGCAGCGTAGCCCCAGGGACCCCCTACGAGCAGTACTTC.

The chain links TRBV11-3 to TRBJ2-1; perhaps TRBD1 as D (5 bases). Germline V gives CDR1 SGHNT, CDR2 YENEEA. Trimming removed 1 base from V and 5 bases from J, with 12 bases in between. The CDR3 sequence is 15 residues long. CDR3 sequence: CASSLGWEGDNEQFF. CDR3 sequence (DNA): TGTGCCAGCAGCTTAGGGTGGGAAGGGGACAATGAGCAGTTCTTC.

The chain combines TRBV4-1 with TRBJ2-1; 9 bases fit TRBD1. This CDR3 comprises 17 residues. V shed 4 bases and J 5 bases; nucleotides not matched to a gene: 12. Per germline, CDR1 MGHRA and CDR2 YSYEKL. CDR3 DNA: TGCGCCAGCAGCCCAAATTCGTTAGGGACAGGGAACAATGAGCAGTTCTTC. Translating it yields CASSPNSLGTGNNEQFF.

Here the CDR3 DNA reads TGTGCCAGCAGCTCGGACCGTAGAACCGGGGAGCTGTTTTTT. As protein: CASSSDRRTGELFF. The J gene is TRBJ2-2, the V gene TRBV7-2, with no clear D. Trimming removed 4 bases at V and 5 bases at J, with 11 bases between. This CDR3 comprises 14 residues. From germline, CDR1 is SGHTA and CDR2 FQGNSA.

This rearrangement joins TRBV7-9 to TRBJ1-5; tentatively, D is TRBD1 (6 bases). CDR3 length: 19 residues. The germline CDR1 and CDR2 sequences are SEHNR and FQNEAQ (reference sequence). Trimming removed 1 base at V and 0 bases at J, with 19 bases between. CDR3 sequence reads: CASSLEAGVGQVSNQPQHF. For the CDR3, the DNA is TGTGCCAGCAGCTTAGAGGCAGGGGTGGGTCAAGTTAGCAATCAGCCCCAGCATTTT.

The genes are TRBV18 and TRBJ1-5; D is unresolved. Trimming left V 2 bases short and J 5 bases short, with 4 bases between. The CDR3 consists of 12 residues. From germline, CDR1 is KGHSH and CDR2 LQKENI. The CDR3 nucleotides are TGTGCCAGCTCACCAATGGATCAGCCCCAGCATTTT. Encoded protein: CASSPMDQPQHF.

This sequence joins TRBV27 and TRBJ2-7; D is possibly TRBD1 (6 bases). Trimming shortened V by 5 bases and J by 12 bases, and 17 bases separated the two germline ends. The length of the CDR3 is 12 residues. CDR1 is MNHEY, CDR2 SMNVEV, per germline (reference sequence). The CDR3 DNA is TGTGCCAGCAGTAGGTTACAGGGCGGAAGGTACTTC. Its translation is CASSRLQGGRYF.

The chain couples TRBV27 to TRBJ1-1; 7 bases align to TRBD1. The CDR3 is made up of 12 amino acids. Germline-derived CDR1 and CDR2 are MNHEY and SMNVEV (reference sequence). V dropped 6 bases and J dropped 8; count of bases not matched to a gene: 6. DNA of the CDR3: TGTGCCAGCAGCCTAAACAGGGGAGAAGCTTTCTTT. It translates to CASSLNRGEAFF.